The clone carrying this T cell receptor beta chain was seen ten or more times. This sample was included in a study of T cells after yellow fever vaccination. TCRdb redid the calling of the 5' RACE reads with MiXCR, one entry per CDR3 protein. The data contain around 340,000 distinct CDR3 sequences, 7.5% to 9% of them singletons. Trimming removed 5 bases from V and 3 bases from J, with 11 bases in between. The CDR3 sequence is 13 residues long. The V and J genes are TRBV12-3 or TRBV12-4 and TRBJ2-7; D is possibly TRBD2 (7 bases). Sample: PBMCs, taken on the day of the first yellow fever vaccination. The source is a young man who received the YFV17D yellow fever vaccine. The CDR3 sequence is CASSAGAYYEQYF. As DNA, the CDR3 is TGTGCCAGCAGTGCGGGGGCATACTACGAGCAGTACTTC.